This T cell receptor (beta chain) is from a study of prognosis after radiotherapy for stage I lung cancer. Study observations and caveats: The median unique TCR clone count dropped from about 9,200 to 6,500 after stereotactic body radiation therapy. Differences in TRBV and TRBJ gene usage were reportedly observed between patients with and without metastases.

It was by two-round multiplex PCR that TCR beta CDR3 was amplified from genomic DNA. Amplification during the initial PCR round employed primers specific to each TRBV and TRBJ gene. Second-round PCR employed universal primers. One entry per CDR3 protein, called by TCRdb with MiXCR from the multiplex PCR reads. The sample shows 9,500 to 15,000 distinct CDR3 sequences, about 51% of them seen only once. About this clonotype: Its antigen is not identified.

CDR3 length equals 15 residues. Germline V gene sequence: CDR1 DFQATT, CDR2 SNEGSKA (reference sequence). The ends lost 0 bases at V and 2 bases at J; junction bases unmatched: 7. The sample here was PBMCs, taken before or after stereotactic body radiation therapy (not recorded which). The clonotype comes from a donor of 50 years or more with non-small cell lung cancer. The chain couples TRBV20-1 to TRBJ2-7; TRBD1 matches 7 bases. CDR3 loop: CSAREGNQGAYEQYF. Written as DNA, the CDR3 is TGCAGTGCTAGAGAAGGAAATCAGGGGGCCTACGAGCAGTACTTC.